These 20 T cell receptor beta chains were sequenced from one sample in a study of cytomegalovirus exposure and HLA in healthy donors. Vbeta (60) and Jbeta (13) primers were used in the PCR. Assay: immunoSEQ multiplex PCR; the TCRdb copy retains only in-frame clones and omits some. The profile covers 90,000 to 130,000 clones, with roughly 83% appearing a single time and almost 3% taken by the ten largest. Sequencing was done on a sample of PBMCs. The receptors shown here come from a woman between 18 and 29 years old in good health and CMV-seropositive.

This clone appeared a few times. The V and J genes are TRBV6-5 and TRBJ2-2; a possible D gene is TRBD2 (5 bases). CDR1 is MNHEY, CDR2 SVGAGI, per germline. The CDR3 length is 15 residues. V dropped 2 bases and J dropped 6 bases, with 13 bases sitting between them. The CDR3 reads CASSYARATSGELFF. The CDR3 DNA reads as TGTGCCAGCAGTTACGCGAGGGCTACATCCGGGGAGCTGTTTTTT.

J is TRBJ1-4 and V is TRBV5-6; no clear D gene. V was pared by 0 bases and J by 6 bases, with 9 bases between. The CDR3 extends over 14 amino acids. Germline loops: CDR1 SGHDT, CDR2 YYEEEE. The chain's CDR3 is CASSLDGEYEKLFF. CDR3 sequence (DNA): TGTGCCAGCAGCTTGGATGGGGAGTATGAAAAACTGTTTTTT.

The chain couples TRBV12-5 to TRBJ1-5; D not certain. V lost 0 bases and J lost 6, with 6 bases in between. The V gene's germline CDR1 is LGHNT and CDR2 FRNRAP. The CDR3 is made up of 13 amino acids. CDR3 nucleotide sequence: TGTGCTAGTGGTTTGGTCTCGGGTCAGCCCCAGCATTTT. Protein sequence: CASGLVSGQPQHF. Looking up the rest from reference TRBV12-5 and TRBJ1-5 gives the full variable domain: DARVTQTPRHKVTEMGQEVTMRCQPILGHNTVFWYRQTMMQGLELLAYFRNRAPLDDSGMPKDRFSAEMPDATLATLKIQPSEPRDSAVYFCASGLVSGQPQHFGDGTRLSIL.

This rearrangement joins TRBV9 to TRBJ2-1; D is possibly TRBD1 (5 bases). CDR1 and CDR2 (germline): SGDLS, YYNGEE. V was pared by 0 bases and J by 8 bases, with 15 bases between. CDR3 length: 15 amino acids. The CDR3 nucleotides are TGTGCCAGCAGCGTAGGACTCACCTGGGGCGATGAGCAGTTCTTC. Protein product: CASSVGLTWGDEQFF.

This clone was seen only a few times. The V call is TRBV5-1, the J call TRBJ2-5; 7 bases line up with TRBD1. Germline values: CDR1 SGHRS, CDR2 YFSETQ. Trimming removed 6 bases from V and 2 bases from J; junction bases left unmatched: 10. The CDR3 extends over 15 amino acids. The DNA for the CDR3 is TGCGCCAGCAACACACTAGGGACAGAACAAGAGACCCAGTACTTC. This encodes CASNTLGTEQETQYF. Full variable domain (rest looked up from reference TRBV5-1 and TRBJ2-5): KAGVTQTPRYLIKTRGQQVTLSCSPISGHRSVSWYQQTPGQGLQFLFEYFSETQRNKGNFPGRFSGRQFSNSRSEMNVSTLELGDSALYLCASNTLGTEQETQYFGPGTRLLVL.

This clone was seen a single time. The chain recombines TRBV11-2 with TRBJ2-3; D might be TRBD2 (6 bases). Trimming cost V 6 bases and J 2 bases, with 15 bases left between them. In germline, CDR1 is SGHAT, CDR2 FQNNGV. CDR3 length equals 15 residues. As DNA, the CDR3 is TGTGCCAGCAGAGGGAAAAGGACTATCACAGATACGCAGTATTTT. Protein sequence: CASRGKRTITDTQYF.

This chain joins TRBV19 and TRBJ2-1, with a tentative D call TRBD2 (6 bases). CDR3 length equals 14 residues. Per the germline V gene, CDR1 is LNHDA and CDR2 is SQIVND (reference sequence). V was trimmed by 5 bases and J by 4 bases, leaving 12 bases between them. The CDR3 loop reads CASSLAVLYNEQFF. The CDR3 nucleotides are TGTGCCAGTAGTTTAGCGGTTCTATACAATGAGCAGTTCTTC.

V is TRBV6-1 and J is TRBJ1-5; TRBD1 matches 8 bases. V lost 5 bases and J lost 7; bases outside the gene matches: 4. The length of the CDR3 is 13 residues. CDR1 is MNHNS and CDR2 is SASEGT in the germline V gene. The CDR3 sequence: CASSQTGVQPQHF. In nucleotides, the CDR3 is TGTGCCAGCAGTCAGACAGGGGTCCAGCCCCAGCATTTT.

The gene calls are TRBV28 and TRBJ2-7; 9 bases fit TRBD2. J was trimmed by 0 bases and V by 10 bases; bases with no gene match: 7. The V gene's germline CDR1 is MDHEN and CDR2 SYDVKM. The length of the CDR3 is 14 residues. CDR3 coding DNA: TGTGCCATCGGTAGCGGGAGCACCTCCTACGAGCAGTACTTC. This gives the protein CAIGSGSTSYEQYF.

The genes are TRBV30 and TRBJ2-2; possibly TRBD1 for D (5 bases). The CDR3 runs 13 residues. The germline V gene has CDR1 GTSNPN and CDR2 SVGIG (reference sequence). CDR3 sequence reads: CASRTTNTGELFF. Written as DNA, the CDR3 is TGTGCTTCCCGGACAACGAACACCGGGGAGCTGTTTTTT.

The chain joins TRBV7-2 to TRBJ2-7; 7 nucleotides agree with TRBD1. Looked up from germline, CDR1 is SGHTA and CDR2 is FQGNSA. CDR3 length equals 15 residues. J was trimmed by 3 bases and V by 6 bases; bases with no gene match: 11. CDR3 sequence: CASSFIGQVNYEQYF. The CDR3 DNA sequence: TGTGCCAGCAGTTTTATCGGACAGGTGAACTACGAGCAGTACTTC.

V gene TRBV2 combines with J gene TRBJ2-5, with 9 bases identical to TRBD2. CDR3 size: 14 residues. From germline, CDR1 is SNHLY and CDR2 FYNNEI. V shed 8 bases and J 1 base; nucleotides not matched to a gene: 5. CDR3 in amino acids: CASGLARPQETQYF. CDR3 nucleotides: TGTGCCAGCGGACTAGCGCGACCCCAAGAGACCCAGTACTTC.

The CDR3 sequence is CASSPPGLADNGEQYF. CDR3 sequence (DNA): TGTGCCAGCTCACCACCGGGACTAGCGGACAATGGGGAGCAGTACTTC. This chain connects TRBV18 to TRBJ2-7; the match to TRBD2 covers 11 bases. The J segment lost 7 bases and the V segment lost 0 bases, leaving 8 bases of the junction unmatched. The CDR3 sequence is 16 residues long. Germline-derived CDR1 and CDR2 are KGHSH and LQKENI.

The chain employs TRBV6-1 and TRBJ1-1, with D hard to call. Trimming cost V 6 bases and J 4 bases, with 3 bases left between them. The germline V gene has CDR1 MNHNS and CDR2 SASEGT. The CDR3 length is 10 residues. The CDR3 DNA reads as TGTGCCAGCAGGGCCACTGAAGCTTTCTTT. This codes for CASRATEAFF.

Remarks on this clone: The conserved phenylalanine or tryptophan normally closing the CDR3 is absent here, so this likely arose from a read error. The genes are TRBV4-1 and TRBJ2-7; maybe TRBD2 (6 bases). CDR3 length: 16 residues. V gave up 3 bases and J gave up 3 bases, with 18 bases separating them. Germline CDR1 and CDR2: MGHRA and YSYEKL. The CDR3 sequence: CASSQSASERFYEQYL. DNA for the CDR3: TGCGCCAGCAGCCAGTCAGCTAGCGAGAGGTTCTACGAGCAGTACTTG.

This clone is a singleton in its sample. This rearrangement joins TRBV11-1 to TRBJ1-4; D gene ambiguous. Germline V gene sequence: CDR1 SGHAT, CDR2 FQDESV (reference sequence). The CDR3 consists of 13 residues. Between the trimmed V and J ends, which lost 2 bases and 5 bases, there was a span of 6 bases. The CDR3: CASSLLRNEKLFF. The DNA for the CDR3 is TGTGCCAGCAGCTTATTGAGGAATGAAAAACTGTTTTTT.

V usage is TRBV5-1 and J usage is TRBJ2-7, with 15 bases fitting TRBD2. CDR3 length: 17 amino acids. The V gene's germline CDR1 is SGHRS and CDR2 YFSETQ. The trim removed 4 bases at V and 1 base at J, leaving 6 bases unmatched. The CDR3 here is CASSPGTSGRHSYEQYF. DNA of the CDR3: TGCGCCAGCAGCCCCGGGACTAGCGGGAGGCATTCCTACGAGCAGTACTTC.

V and J are TRBV28 and TRBJ2-1, with TRBD2 identical over 7 bases. Germline CDR1 reads MDHEN; CDR2 reads SYDVKM. The length of the CDR3 is 17 residues. The J segment lost 5 bases and the V segment lost 2 bases, leaving 12 bases of the junction unmatched. The CDR3 coding sequence is TGTGCCAGCAGTTTAGGGGGGGAGGAGCCTGAAGACAATGAGCAGTTCTTC. This sequence encodes CASSLGGEEPEDNEQFF.

The CDR3 is CASSKAARFSYEQYF. CDR3 DNA: TGTGCCAGCAGCAAAGCAGCGCGGTTTTCCTACGAGCAGTACTTC. The rearrangement uses TRBV21-1 and TRBJ2-7; the listed D gene, TRBD2, was not tested against the DNA. TRBV21-1 has pseudogene status. CDR3 length: 15 residues.

This chain joins TRBV5-6 and TRBJ2-7, with 7 positions matching TRBD2. The CDR3 consists of 19 residues. Unmatched junction bases numbered 18, after V lost 0 bases and J lost 3 bases. Germline V gives CDR1 SGHDT, CDR2 YYEEEE. The CDR3 region has the DNA TGTGCCAGCAGCTTGGACCGCGGGGGATCGGGACCTCCAATCTACGAGCAGTACTTC. This encodes CASSLDRGGSGPPIYEQYF. Complete variable domain (other parts from reference TRBV5-6 and TRBJ2-7): DAGVTQSPTHLIKTRGQQVTLRCSPKSGHDTVSWYQQALGQGPQFIFQYYEEEERQRGNFPDRFSGHQFPNYSSELNVNALLLGDSALYLCASSLDRGGSGPPIYEQYFGPGTRLTVT.